What follows describes a single T cell receptor beta chain. In the original workflow: Reference gene primer amplification yielded estimated nucleated cell counts. TCRdb keeps only in-frame clones here, not all; method: immunoSEQ multiplex PCR. Clone size and the V and J calls come from that table; the DNA yielded D and trimming. The sample shows around 55,000 clones, almost 90% of them seen only once. The CDR3 runs 13 residues. V shed 4 bases and J shed 6 bases, with 13 bases lying between them. Germline assignment: CDR1 SGHDT and CDR2 YYEEEE. This sample is part of a study of blood T cell repertoires in COVID-19. At the level of the study: The study drew acute and convalescent COVID-19 samples from the United States, Italy and Spain. The cDNA or gDNA used as material had been derived from T cells, B-cell-depleted T cells, or PBMCs.

The V call is TRBV5-6, the J call TRBJ1-2, with D maybe TRBD1 (5 bases). The sequence came from a man aged 60-69 years with active COVID-19. The sequenced sample consisted of peripheral blood. The CDR3 DNA is TGTGCCAGCAGCCCCCTGCCGACAGATGGCTACACCTTC. Translating it yields CASSPLPTDGYTF.